This T cell receptor beta chain was documented in a study of blood T cell repertoires in COVID-19. Libraries were prepared by immunoSEQ multiplex PCR; TCRdb keeps only in-frame clonotypes and omits some of them. The table has approximately 500,000 clones, approximately 83% seen once. Unmatched junction bases numbered 6, after V lost 7 bases and J lost 8 bases. Germline V CDR1 and CDR2: SGHTA, FQGNSA. The CDR3 totals 13 residues. This sequence originates from a human donor in a cohort sampled during active COVID-19. The sequencing input was peripheral blood. This chain uses TRBV7-2 with TRBJ2-1, with 9 nucleotides matching TRBD1. The CDR3 bases are TGTGCCAGCAACCAGAGGACAGGGGATGAGCAGTTCTTC. Translating it yields CASNQRTGDEQFF.